This TCR beta chain was recorded in a study of T cells in Graves' hyperthyroidism and ophthalmopathy. Study observations and caveats: The model identified upcoming ophthalmopathy a median approximately 6.5 months ahead of onset.

The trim removed 2 bases at V and 0 bases at J, leaving 17 bases unmatched. The CDR3 loop spans 21 amino acids. Germline V lookup: CDR1 ENHRY, CDR2 SYGVKD. This clonotype appeared many times. Its antigen remains unidentified. Uncontrolled infection, other autoimmune disease, pregnancy or lactation barred patients from enrollment. From RNA transcripts, TCR beta CDR3 regions were amplified. The TCR CDR3 was amplified in a first-round RT-PCR using the HTBI primer set. Each CDR3 protein is one row after TCRdb ran MiXCR on the multiplex PCR reads. The table includes about 360,000 distinct CDR3 sequences, less than 15% detected once.

This sequence joins TRBV10-3 and TRBJ2-1; 9 nucleotides match TRBD2. Sequencing was carried out using blood. This TCR was sampled from a young woman with Graves' hyperthyroidism. CDR3 protein: CAISEEGGSAGGLSSYNEQFF. DNA for the CDR3: TGTGCCATCAGTGAGGAGGGGGGGTCAGCGGGAGGCCTGAGCTCCTACAATGAGCAGTTCTTC.